These 10 T cell receptor beta chains originate from one sample sequenced in a study of cytomegalovirus exposure and HLA in healthy donors. Primers for the PCR totalled 60 Vbeta and 13 Jbeta. Using immunoSEQ multiplex PCR, the repertoire was profiled, and TCRdb retains in-frame clones only, with some absent. The table shows approximately 120,000 clones, with 81% occurring only once. The sequenced sample consisted of PBMCs. Receptors were obtained from a woman in her 30s in good health and CMV-seronegative.

The chain joins TRBV13 to TRBJ2-1; 14 bases are shared with TRBD2. Germline V CDR1 and CDR2: PRHDT, FYEKMQ (reference sequence). J lost 7 bases, V lost 4 bases, and 6 bases had no gene match. The length of the CDR3 is 16 residues. The CDR3 loop is CASSSGTSGSGNEQFF. Written as DNA, the CDR3 is TGTGCCAGCAGCTCGGGGACTAGCGGGAGTGGGAATGAGCAGTTCTTC.

The gene calls are TRBV25-1 and TRBJ2-7, with 11 bases fitting TRBD2. The CDR3 totals 15 residues. Per germline, CDR1 MGHDK and CDR2 SYGVNS. With 4 bases clipped from V and 2 bases from J, the junction kept 4 bases outside the gene matches. CDR3 region: CASSGIAGGTYEQYF. The DNA for the CDR3 is TGTGCCAGCAGTGGGATAGCGGGAGGGACCTACGAGCAGTACTTC.

The chain combines TRBV5-1 with TRBJ2-7, with a possible D match to TRBD2 (7 bases). Germline V gene sequence: CDR1 SGHRS, CDR2 YFSETQ. The CDR3 is made up of 12 amino acids. The V and J ends lost 0 bases and 9 bases respectively, with 10 bases between them. CDR3 sequence (DNA): TGCGCCAGCAGCTTGGTGAGGGGGGGGCAGTACTTC. It specifies CASSLVRGGQYF.

The genes are TRBV7-2 and TRBJ2-7; 8 bases map to TRBD2. Germline V CDR1 and CDR2: SGHTA, FQGNSA. The CDR3 is 17 residues long. V shed 5 bases, J shed 0 bases, and the junction held 12 bases outside the gene matches. CDR3: CASSPVGTSGSSYEQYF. The CDR3 nucleotides are TGTGCCAGCAGCCCAGTGGGTACTAGCGGAAGCTCCTACGAGCAGTACTTC.

In its sample, this clone was seen a few times. The chain has TRBV29-1 and TRBJ2-5, with no clear D. The CDR3 has 15 residues. Germline CDR1 is SQVTM and CDR2 is ANQGSEA. Deletions cut 3 bases from V and 9 bases from J, with 23 bases between. The chain's CDR3 is CSVEVVGSSPSAQYF. Written as DNA, the CDR3 is TGCAGCGTTGAGGTTGTCGGTAGCAGCCCATCGGCCCAGTACTTC.

The rearrangement joins TRBV11-2 to TRBJ2-5, with D possibly being TRBD1 (6 bases). The CDR3 runs 15 residues. Per the germline V gene, CDR1 is SGHAT and CDR2 is FQNNGV. Trimming cost V 0 bases and J 1 base, with 9 bases left between them. This chain's CDR3 is CASSLDWGRQETQYF. The DNA of the CDR3 is TGTGCCAGCAGCTTAGACTGGGGGCGCCAAGAGACCCAGTACTTC.

This rearrangement joins TRBV28 to TRBJ1-2; 7 nucleotides line up with TRBD1. After removal of 3 bases from V and 4 bases from J, the junction contained 5 bases not matched to a gene. CDR1 MDHEN and CDR2 SYDVKM come from the germline V gene. This CDR3 comprises 14 residues. The CDR3 coding sequence is TGTGCCAGCAGTTTTAGGGGGCGCAGCTATGGCTACACCTTC. Amino acid sequence: CASSFRGRSYGYTF.

The genes are TRBV28 and TRBJ1-1, with TRBD1 identical over 8 bases. CDR1 is MDHEN, CDR2 SYDVKM, per germline. V shed 10 bases, J shed 1 base, and the junction held 11 bases outside the gene matches. The CDR3 runs 15 residues. The CDR3: CATRPGGIGNTEAFF. CDR3 nucleotide sequence: TGTGCCACCCGGCCAGGGGGCATCGGGAACACTGAAGCTTTCTTT.

The chain recombines TRBV9 with TRBJ2-3, with unresolved D. V was trimmed by 0 bases and J by 3 bases, leaving 11 bases between them. Germline CDR1 is SGDLS and CDR2 is YYNGEE. CDR3 length: 15 amino acids. The CDR3 DNA is TGTGCCAGCAGCGTAGGTGTTAGCTCGACAGATACGCAGTATTTT. This gives the protein CASSVGVSSTDTQYF.

V is TRBV19 and J is TRBJ2-7; 8 bases are a match to TRBD2. Trimming removed 5 bases from V and 3 bases from J; junction bases left unmatched: 6. This CDR3 region has 14 residues. Looked up from germline, CDR1 is LNHDA and CDR2 is SQIVND (reference sequence). CDR3 in amino acids: CASSLLADYYEQYF. The CDR3 bases are TGTGCCAGTAGTCTACTAGCGGACTACTACGAGCAGTACTTC.